These 8 T cell receptor beta chains originate from one sample sequenced in a study of graft-versus-host responses after intestinal transplantation. Clones were read by immunoSEQ multiplex PCR, and TCRdb kept only the in-frame ones, dropping some. The table shows some 15,000 clones, with approximately 80% occurring only once. Lymphocytes from graft epithelium and lamina propria were isolated. The sample was ileum tissue, taken around 580 days after intestinal transplantation. The receptors shown here come from a human patient who received an intestinal transplant, so some T cells may come from the graft donor.

The V and J genes are TRBV5-4 and TRBJ1-2, with 10 bases that match TRBD1. Unmatched junction bases numbered 1, after V lost 0 bases and J lost 2 bases. The CDR3 contains 15 residues. Germline V gene data show CDR1 as SGHNT and CDR2 as YYREEE (reference sequence). CDR3 sequence: CASSLGGQGNYGYTF. DNA of the CDR3: TGTGCCAGCAGCTTGGGGGGACAGGGGAACTATGGCTACACCTTC.

This clone was seen just once. The chain employs TRBV6-5 and TRBJ2-7; no definite D call. Germline CDR1 and CDR2: MNHEY and SVGAGI. With 11 bases removed from V and 3 bases from J, the gap between germline ends came to 14 bases. The CDR3 consists of 12 residues. This CDR3 reads CASAPTYYEQYF. CDR3 sequence (DNA): TGTGCCTCAGCCCCTACTTACTACGAGCAGTACTTC.

The chain recombines TRBV7-3 with TRBJ2-3; 10 bases align to TRBD2. Germline trimming cut 5 bases from V and 4 bases from J; bases unmatched to any gene: 6. CDR1 and CDR2 (germline): SGHTA, FQGTGA. The CDR3 consists of 15 residues. Written as DNA, the CDR3 is TGTGCCAGCAGCGTAAGCGGGGGGGTAGCAGATACGCAGTATTTT. Its translation: CASSVSGGVADTQYF.

This clone was picked up a small number of times. This chain uses TRBV7-6 with TRBJ2-7; D gene ambiguous. The CDR3 consists of 14 residues. CDR1 SGHVS and CDR2 FNYEAQ come from the germline V gene. Trimming took off 2 bases at V and 0 bases at J, with 8 bases between the two ends. This CDR3 is CASSLNSYSYEQYF. The CDR3 DNA reads as TGTGCCAGCAGCTTAAACAGCTACTCCTACGAGCAGTACTTC.

The J gene is TRBJ2-1, the V gene TRBV7-8, with 10 nucleotides matching TRBD1. The CDR3 is 12 residues long. The V segment lost 5 bases and the J segment 10 bases; nucleotides outside the gene matches: 2. The V gene's germline CDR1 is SGHVS and CDR2 FQNEAQ. The CDR3 protein is CASSGDRGEQFF. The CDR3 nucleotides are TGTGCCAGCAGCGGGGACAGGGGAGAGCAGTTCTTC.

This chain connects TRBV6-6 to TRBJ2-5; weak D call: TRBD2 (6 bases). The V end lost 0 bases, the J end lost 7 bases, and 18 bases lay between the germline ends. The CDR3 sequence is 16 residues long. Germline V gene sequence: CDR1 MNHNY, CDR2 SVGAGI (reference sequence). The CDR3 is CASSYSNPSLGGTQYF. The CDR3 region has the DNA TGTGCCAGCAGTTACTCAAACCCTTCTTTGGGAGGGACCCAGTACTTC.

The rearrangement joins TRBV2 to TRBJ2-1; D perhaps matches TRBD1 (6 bases). V was shortened by 2 bases and J by 4 bases, with 15 bases between the two germline ends. The germline V gene has CDR1 SNHLY and CDR2 FYNNEI. The CDR3 is 16 residues long. The CDR3 protein is CASSESWGPPYNEQFF. CDR3 DNA sequence: TGTGCCAGCAGTGAATCCTGGGGGCCTCCTTACAATGAGCAGTTCTTC.

V usage is TRBV5-1 and J usage is TRBJ2-7; 8 bases align to TRBD2. The CDR3 is 14 amino acids. J gave up 4 bases and V 4 bases, and 7 bases lay outside the gene matches. CDR1 and CDR2 (germline): SGHRS, YFSETQ. The CDR3 DNA sequence: TGCGCCAGCAGCATCGACAGCGGGGGATACGAGCAGTACTTC. Amino acid sequence: CASSIDSGGYEQYF. Supplemented by reference TRBV5-1 and TRBJ2-7, the full variable domain reads KAGVTQTPRYLIKTRGQQVTLSCSPISGHRSVSWYQQTPGQGLQFLFEYFSETQRNKGNFPGRFSGRQFSNSRSEMNVSTLELGDSALYLCASSIDSGGYEQYFGPGTRLTVT.